Listed below are T cell receptor beta chains from one sample, sequenced in a study of identical twins. MiXCR, run by TCRdb on the 5' RACE reads, gives a single entry per CDR3 protein. The data contain a few hundred thousand distinct CDR3 sequences, 13% to 15% of them singletons. These data are also associated with another study on yellow fever vaccine responses in identical twins.

Material for sequencing was CD4+ T cells sorted from blood. These receptors were taken from a woman between 18 and 29 years old in good health. Both conserved end residues are part of each CDR3. Fields, in order: clone size, J gene, CDR3 length, D gene, V gene, CDR3 protein, CDR3 DNA. D genes are given only for firm matches. Only part of the rows carry a size: once, few, many, or a class if the clone is expanded.

many	TRBJ2-1	15	.	TRBV27	CASSQQLFSYNEQFF	TGTGCCAGCAGCCAGCAATTGTTCTCCTACAATGAGCAGTTCTTC
.	TRBJ2-1	16	TRBD2	TRBV4-3	CASSQEGLAGNNEQFF	TGCGCCAGCAGCCAAGAGGGGCTAGCGGGGAACAATGAGCAGTTCTTC
.	TRBJ2-5	13	.	TRBV6-2/TRBV6-3	CASKGAGAETQYF	TGTGCCAGCAAAGGGGCAGGGGCAGAGACCCAGTACTTC
.	TRBJ1-2	16	.	TRBV9	CASSVYLPGAAGGYTF	TGTGCCAGCAGCGTATATCTCCCAGGGGCGGCCGGTGGCTACACCTTC
.	TRBJ2-2	14	.	TRBV7-2	CASRGQGRAGELFF	TGTGCCAGCCGCGGGCAGGGGAGGGCCGGGGAGCTGTTTTTT
few	TRBJ2-7	15	TRBD1	TRBV28	CASRLPGRGPSEQYF	TGTGCCAGCAGACTCCCGGGCAGGGGGCCTAGTGAGCAGTACTTC
few	TRBJ2-3	16	TRBD2	TRBV28	CASSLSAGGLSNTQYF	TGTGCCAGCAGTTTATCAGCGGGGGGGCTATCAAATACGCAGTATTTT
.	TRBJ2-5	11	.	TRBV6-2/TRBV6-3	CASSPGQTQYF	TGTGCCAGCAGCCCCGGGCAGACCCAGTACTTC
.	TRBJ2-2	17	TRBD1	TRBV11-2	CASSPSRDRGNTGELFF	TGTGCCAGCAGCCCGAGCCGGGACAGGGGGAACACCGGGGAGCTGTTTTTT
once	TRBJ1-1	16	.	TRBV6-2/TRBV6-3	CASSFNQRRLNTEAFF	TGTGCCAGCAGTTTCAACCAACGACGGCTTAACACTGAAGCTTTCTTT
.	TRBJ2-2	15	TRBD2	TRBV29-1	CSASLAGGHGGELFF	TGCAGCGCGTCTCTTGCGGGGGGCCACGGCGGGGAGCTGTTTTTT
many	TRBJ2-1	13	.	TRBV5-1	CASSWSGAAEQFF	TGCGCCAGCAGCTGGTCGGGAGCTGCTGAGCAGTTCTTC
few	TRBJ2-3	14	.	TRBV7-2	CASSLASRGNTQYF	TGTGCCAGCAGCTTAGCTTCAAGGGGGAATACGCAGTATTTT
.	TRBJ2-3	16	TRBD2	TRBV6-5	CASSYSTSGGGDTQYF	TGTGCCAGCAGTTATTCAACTAGCGGGGGGGGAGATACGCAGTATTTT
few	TRBJ2-1	16	.	TRBV7-6	CASSLGLGTGGNEQFF	TGTGCCAGCAGCCTAGGGTTAGGGACTGGGGGTAATGAGCAGTTCTTC